This T cell receptor beta chain was captured in a study of response to subunit inactivated influenza vaccine (dated by TCRdb to 2016 to 2018). Regarding the research as a whole: The study used deep quantitative T cell receptor repertoire profiling to track responses to a trivalent subunit inactivated influenza vaccine. What the research found in general, with its limitations: The authors proposed that each seasonal influenza vaccination may bring in only a limited number of new T cells.

This clonotype was observed a handful of times. There is no known antigen for this receptor. No much larger clone exists at a distance of one base, and base qualities are not known. Libraries came from RT-PCR. The reads were generated on an Illumina HiSeq 2500. The raw public reads went through TCRdb reprocessing: fastp at Q25, MiXCR clone calling, in-frame beta chains kept. Under each unique CDR3 protein, matching rows form one entry showing the most common genes and DNA. The sample data list 650,000 to 850,000 distinct CDR3 sequences, and approximately 15% of these were observed just once. Clones ranked in the top ten supply 5.5% to 7% of the sample. The TCR was taken from a man in his fifties who received an inactivated influenza vaccine. Donor details come from another sample of the same person, matched by shared clones. The sample here was PBMCs from blood, taken less than 15 days before vaccination.

Here the CDR3 is given as CASSRGTYEKLFF. The nucleotide sequence reads TGTGCCAGCAGCCGAGGGACCTATGAAAAACTGTTTTTT. The chain is encoded by TRBV7-2 joined to TRBJ1-4; 5 matching bases give a weak D call of TRBD1. The junction shows trimming of 5 bases on V and 6 bases on J, plus 10 bases between the germline ends. Reading from cysteine to phenylalanine, the CDR3 counts 13 amino acids. Kept here is only the CDR3 DNA, which spans 39 bases and is read in frame from base 1. Reading the germline V gene gives CDR1 SGHTA and CDR2 FQGNSA.